The 32 T cell receptor beta chains listed next were all sequenced from one sample in a study of regulatory T cells in long-lasting Graves disease. Arm-PCR of CDR3 regions and iRepertoire HTBI primers were used to build TCR beta libraries. TCRdb re-analysed the multiplex PCR reads in MiXCR, keeping a single row per CDR3 protein. The repertoire holds about 430,000 distinct CDR3 sequences, with roughly a fifth as singletons. The time point: persistent/refractory GD, antithyroid drugs over 5 years with positive TRAb. After RNA was extracted from PBMCs, the TCR library was made from it. This specimen was peripheral blood mononuclear cells (PBMCs), taken when the disease was refractory, from a patient treated with antithyroid drugs. These receptors all stem from a female donor with Graves disease.

This chain connects TRBV20-1 to TRBJ2-1; D is perhaps TRBD2 (6 bases). Germline loops: CDR1 DFQATT, CDR2 SNEGSKA (reference sequence). V lost 5 bases and J 3 bases, leaving 14 bases between the germline ends. The CDR3 sequence is 14 residues long. As DNA, the CDR3 is TGCAGTGCTCACGGGACTGGGAACTACAATGAGCAGTTCTTC. Its translation is CSAHGTGNYNEQFF.

This clonotype was seen many times. J is TRBJ2-5 and V is TRBV29-1; 8 bases are shared with TRBD1. The CDR3 extends over 12 amino acids. J was trimmed by 5 bases and V by 8 bases; bases with no gene match: 7. Germline V gives CDR1 SQVTM, CDR2 ANQGSEA. CDR3 DNA sequence: TGCAGCACGAGGGGGACAGGCGAGACCCAGTACTTC. This sequence encodes CSTRGTGETQYF.

The chain carries TRBV5-1 and TRBJ2-3, with 8 bases fitting TRBD2. Unmatched junction bases numbered 10, after V lost 4 bases and J lost 0 bases. CDR3 length: 17 residues. Germline lookup yields CDR1 SGHRS and CDR2 YFSETQ. Written as DNA, the CDR3 is TGCGCCAGCAGCCCTTACCCTGGCGGGGGGAGCACAGATACGCAGTATTTT. This sequence encodes CASSPYPGGGSTDTQYF.

Many counts were recorded for this clonotype. This chain joins TRBV28 and TRBJ2-5; D not certain. The V gene lost 6 bases and the J gene lost 6 bases, with 17 bases spanning the gap. CDR1 and CDR2 (germline): MDHEN, SYDVKM. This CDR3 has 14 residues. CDR3 loop: CASRTGPLGKTQYF. DNA for the CDR3: TGTGCCAGCAGGACCGGCCCCTTGGGGAAGACCCAGTACTTC.

This clonotype has a count of ten or more. The CDR3 DNA follows: TGTGCCAGCAGTTTTATGGGGCTAGGAAATCAGCCCCAGCATTTT. Protein: CASSFMGLGNQPQHF. The chain is built from TRBV12-3 or TRBV12-4 and TRBJ1-5, with D perhaps matching TRBD1 (5 bases). Trimming shortened V by 3 bases and J by 4 bases, and 13 bases separated the two germline ends. The CDR3 extends over 15 amino acids.

Many counts were recorded for this clonotype. The J gene is TRBJ2-5, the V gene TRBV11-1; 9 bases match TRBD1. Unmatched junction bases numbered 5, after V lost 3 bases and J lost 6 bases. CDR3 length: 14 amino acids. The V gene's germline CDR1 is SGHAT and CDR2 FQDESV (reference sequence). The CDR3 coding sequence is TGTGCCAGCAGCTTGGGACAGGGAAGACAGACCCAGTACTTC. It is translated as CASSLGQGRQTQYF.

In the case of this clonotype: This likely stems from a read error, as it lies one base from a far larger clone. The chain couples TRBV7-9 to TRBJ2-5, with 7 bases fitting TRBD1. Germline assignment: CDR1 SEHNR and CDR2 FQNEAQ (reference sequence). The CDR3 is made up of 15 amino acids. The CDR3 bases are TGTGCCAACAGCCAAGATCTGGGACAGCAAGAGACCCAGTACTTC. It yields the protein CANSQDLGQQETQYF.

This clonotype occurred a few times. J is TRBJ1-5 and V is TRBV20-1; D gene ambiguous. The V end lost 0 bases, the J end lost 0 bases, and 9 bases lay between the germline ends. The CDR3 has 15 amino acids. From germline, CDR1 is DFQATT and CDR2 SNEGSKA (reference sequence). CDR3: CSARDWQDSNQPQHF. In nucleotides, the CDR3 is TGCAGTGCTAGAGATTGGCAGGATAGCAATCAGCCCCAGCATTTT.

This clonotype was detected ten times or more. The chain joins TRBV5-1 to TRBJ2-5, with D perhaps TRBD1 or TRBD2 (5 bases each). The CDR3 covers 15 residues. V was cut by 0 bases and J by 1 base, with 10 bases left in between. CDR1 and CDR2 from the germline V gene are SGHRS and YFSETQ. The CDR3 nucleotides are TGCGCCAGCAGCTTGGAGGGGACCTTCCAAGAGACCCAGTACTTC. Residues: CASSLEGTFQETQYF.

The J gene is TRBJ2-5, the V gene TRBV7-8; the match to TRBD1 covers 11 bases. J was trimmed by 5 bases and V by 2 bases; bases with no gene match: 7. The CDR3 has 16 amino acids. Germline lookup yields CDR1 SGHVS and CDR2 FQNEAQ. CDR3 loop: CASSLNRTGGIETQYF. The DNA for the CDR3 is TGTGCCAGCAGCTTAAATCGGACAGGGGGCATTGAGACCCAGTACTTC.

The rearrangement joins TRBV19 to TRBJ2-7, with 7 positions matching TRBD1. The V gene end was trimmed by 5 bases and the J gene end by 5 bases; junction bases not matched to a gene: 12. CDR3 length: 15 residues. Germline V gives CDR1 LNHDA, CDR2 SQIVND (reference sequence). CDR3 sequence: CASSQQGLSVNEQYF. The CDR3 nucleotides are TGTGCCAGTAGTCAACAGGGGTTGTCGGTCAACGAGCAGTACTTC.

This clonotype was detected a few times. V is TRBV19 and J is TRBJ2-7; tentative D call: TRBD2 (7 bases). Germline V gene data show CDR1 as LNHDA and CDR2 as SQIVND (reference sequence). The CDR3 spans 14 residues. V was pared by 3 bases and J by 3 bases, with 12 bases between. In DNA form, the CDR3 reads TGTGCCAGTAGTATCCCCGGGGGGCACTACGAGCAGTACTTC. Its translation: CASSIPGGHYEQYF.

This chain links TRBV6-1 with TRBJ2-5; 12 bases are a match to TRBD2. J lost 2 bases, V lost 11 bases, and 9 bases had no gene match. CDR1 MNHNS and CDR2 SASEGT come from the germline V gene. This CDR3 spans 15 amino acids. The DNA for the CDR3 is TGTGCCGGCCTTCGACTAGCGGGAGTTCAAGAGACCCAGTACTTC. It specifies CAGLRLAGVQETQYF.

To note about this clonotype: The CDR3 end shows no conserved phenylalanine or tryptophan, and so a read error is likely. The V and J genes are TRBV24-1 and TRBJ2-2; 8 nucleotides match TRBD1. CDR3 length equals 17 residues. With V trimmed by 3 bases and J by 6 bases, 11 bases remained unmatched. Germline V gene data show CDR1 as KGHDR and CDR2 as SFDVKD. The CDR3 here is CATSDPTDRGIAGELFL. CDR3 in DNA: TGTGCCACCAGTGATCCGACCGACAGGGGAATCGCCGGGGAGCTGTTTCTT.

This clonotype has a count of ten or more. The CDR3 DNA is TGTGCCAGCAGCTTAGTGAGGACCCAGTACTTC. It is translated as CASSLVRTQYF. The gene calls are TRBV11-2 and TRBJ2-5; no clear D. The length of the CDR3 is 11 residues. Germline CDR1 and CDR2: SGHAT and FQNNGV. Trimming took off 1 base at V and 7 bases at J, with 4 bases between the two ends.

This clonotype was counted only a few times. The V call is TRBV13, the J call TRBJ2-5; 12 nucleotides match TRBD2. The length of the CDR3 is 18 residues. V was pared by 1 base and J by 2 bases, with 8 bases of the junction left unmatched. In germline, CDR1 is PRHDT, CDR2 FYEKMQ (reference sequence). CDR3 amino acids: CASSLAPWTSGIQETQYF. CDR3 sequence (DNA): TGTGCCAGCAGCTTAGCCCCCTGGACTAGCGGGATTCAAGAGACCCAGTACTTC.

The chain employs TRBV6-1 and TRBJ2-7, with 8 bases identical to TRBD1. Germline-derived CDR1 and CDR2 are MNHNS and SASEGT. After removal of 6 bases from V and 3 bases from J, the junction contained 7 bases not matched to a gene. The CDR3 spans 14 residues. The CDR3, as DNA: TGTGCCAGCAGACTAGGACAGGGAGTCTACGAGCAGTACTTC. Translation: CASRLGQGVYEQYF.

This clonotype was recorded many times. The chain is built from TRBV2 and TRBJ2-7; 10 bases line up with TRBD1. The J segment lost 2 bases and the V segment lost 7 bases, leaving 2 bases of the junction unmatched. Germline loops: CDR1 SNHLY, CDR2 FYNNEI. This CDR3 is built from 13 residues. The chain's CDR3 is CASTGQGAYEQYF. The CDR3 DNA follows: TGTGCCAGCACTGGACAGGGGGCCTACGAGCAGTACTTC.

This clonotype was recorded a few times. This chain joins TRBV20-1 and TRBJ1-2; TRBD1 might be the D (6 bases). Trimming pared 0 bases from V and 4 bases from J, leaving 15 bases between. CDR1 is DFQATT, CDR2 SNEGSKA, per germline (reference sequence). The CDR3 is 15 amino acids. The CDR3 protein is CSARDTGHDRYGYTF. The DNA of the CDR3 is TGCAGTGCTAGAGATACGGGACACGACCGCTATGGCTACACCTTC.

This chain joins TRBV7-3 and TRBJ2-7; TRBD2 agrees at 7 bases. From germline, CDR1 is SGHTA and CDR2 FQGTGA. After removal of 5 bases from V and 3 bases from J, the junction contained 10 bases not matched to a gene. The CDR3 loop spans 15 amino acids. CDR3 sequence: CASSLRAGNLYEQYF. The CDR3 DNA sequence: TGTGCCAGCAGCCTCCGAGCGGGGAACCTCTACGAGCAGTACTTC. Variable domain in full (rest from reference TRBV7-3 and TRBJ2-7): GAGVSQTPSNKVTEKGKYVELRCDPISGHTALYWYRQSLGQGPEFLIYFQGTGAADDSGLPNDRFFAVRPEGSVSTLKIQRTERGDSAVYLCASSLRAGNLYEQYFGPGTRLTVT.

In its sample, this clonotype was seen many times. The genes are TRBV11-2 and TRBJ2-5, with D tentatively TRBD1 (5 bases). This CDR3 has 16 residues. From germline, CDR1 is SGHAT and CDR2 FQNNGV. Trimming left V 1 base short and J 5 bases short, with 17 bases between. CDR3 sequence reads: CASSLGSRAKGETQYF. CDR3 nucleotides: TGTGCCAGCAGCTTAGGATCCCGGGCTAAGGGGGAGACCCAGTACTTC.

About this clonotype: A much larger clone lies one base from this, so it may be a read error. This sequence joins TRBV5-1 and TRBJ1-1; D remains ambiguous. This CDR3 contains 13 residues. Germline lookup yields CDR1 SGHRS and CDR2 YFSETQ. CDR3 sequence (DNA): TGCGCCAGCAGCTTAGATGGGAAAACTGAATCTTTCTTT. Amino acid sequence: CASSLDGKTESFF.

The table lists this clonotype with a few counts. J is TRBJ1-1 and V is TRBV19; D possibly corresponds to TRBD1 (6 bases). Trimming left V 4 bases short and J 5 bases short, with 17 bases between. Germline-derived CDR1 and CDR2 are LNHDA and SQIVND (reference sequence). The CDR3 covers 15 residues. This CDR3 is CASSTQDSRGTEAFF. The CDR3 DNA follows: TGTGCCAGTAGTACCCAGGACAGCCGGGGGACTGAAGCTTTCTTT.

The chain uses TRBV4-1 and TRBJ1-1; D not certain. In germline, CDR1 is MGHRA, CDR2 YSYEKL. The V end was cut by 2 bases, the J end by 0 bases, with 13 bases between. The CDR3 covers 16 residues. The CDR3 protein is CASSQKAEALNTEAFF. The DNA of the CDR3 is TGCGCCAGCAGCCAAAAGGCGGAGGCTTTGAACACTGAAGCTTTCTTT.

Ten or more counts support this clonotype. The J gene is TRBJ1-4, the V gene TRBV28; 7 bases align to TRBD1. CDR3 length: 16 residues. Trimming at V came to 4 bases and at J to 0 bases, leaving 5 bases not matched to a gene. Germline V CDR1 and CDR2: MDHEN, SYDVKM. This chain's CDR3 is CASSYYRGATNEKLFF. As DNA, the CDR3 is TGTGCCAGCAGTTATTACAGGGGCGCAACTAATGAAAAACTGTTTTTT.

This clonotype was seen repeatedly, ten times or more. V is TRBV7-9 and J is TRBJ2-5; 7 positions match TRBD1. CDR1 is SEHNR, CDR2 FQNEAQ, per germline (reference sequence). V was clipped by 3 bases and J by 3 bases; unmatched bases: 4. The CDR3 covers 14 residues. CDR3 residues: CASSFVTGEETQYF. As DNA, the CDR3 is TGTGCCAGCAGCTTTGTAACAGGGGAAGAGACCCAGTACTTC.

This clonotype was counted many times. The chain links TRBV24-1 to TRBJ2-7; TRBD2 matches at 7 bases. CDR1 is KGHDR and CDR2 is SFDVKD in the germline V gene. This CDR3 has 14 amino acids. V trimming: 4 bases; J trimming: 5 bases; junction bases outside the gene matches: 7. The CDR3 DNA reads as TGTGCCACCAGTGAGTCGGGAGGTGGAAACGAGCAGTACTTC. This codes for CATSESGGGNEQYF.

This clonotype was picked up many times. This chain uses TRBV24-1 with TRBJ2-7; 7 nucleotides agree with TRBD1. V trimming: 4 bases; J trimming: 5 bases; junction bases outside the gene matches: 4. CDR1 and CDR2 from the germline V gene are KGHDR and SFDVKD. CDR3 length: 13 residues. CDR3 amino acids: CATSERQGHEQYF. In DNA form, the CDR3 reads TGTGCCACCAGTGAACGACAGGGACACGAGCAGTACTTC.

This clonotype appeared a few times. The chain combines TRBV29-1 with TRBJ2-7; the D gene is possibly TRBD1 (6 bases). There are 14 residues in the CDR3. Trimming took off 7 bases at V and 2 bases at J, with 18 bases between the two ends. Germline CDR1 is SQVTM and CDR2 is ANQGSEA. The CDR3 bases are TGCAGCGCAGACCCCCCGGGACACCCCTACGAGCAGTACTTC. Its translation: CSADPPGHPYEQYF.

In its sample, this clonotype was seen many times. This chain links TRBV7-2 with TRBJ2-7; D ambiguous. Germline CDR1 and CDR2: SGHTA and FQGNSA. Trimming took 1 base from V and 3 from J, leaving 10 bases between them. There are 14 residues in the CDR3. CDR3 nucleotide sequence: TGTGCCAGCAGCTTAGAGGAATTCCTCTACGAGCAGTACTTC. Residues: CASSLEEFLYEQYF.

This clonotype was seen at least ten times. The rearrangement joins TRBV6-5 to TRBJ1-1, with TRBD1 identical over 7 bases. V was clipped by 4 bases and J by 5 bases; unmatched bases: 10. Germline CDR1 MNHEY, CDR2 SVGAGI. The CDR3 is 15 residues long. DNA of the CDR3: TGTGCCAGCAGTTCCCCACAGGGGCGGAAGACTGAAGCTTTCTTT. As protein: CASSSPQGRKTEAFF.

This clonotype has ten or more counts. The rearrangement links TRBV4-1 to TRBJ2-7; 9 nucleotides line up with TRBD1. CDR3 length: 16 amino acids. J lost 5 bases, V lost 4 bases, and 12 bases had no gene match. The germline V gene has CDR1 MGHRA and CDR2 YSYEKL. This CDR3 is CASSRDPQGAVNEQYF. The CDR3 DNA is TGCGCCAGCAGCCGAGACCCACAGGGGGCGGTGAACGAGCAGTACTTC.